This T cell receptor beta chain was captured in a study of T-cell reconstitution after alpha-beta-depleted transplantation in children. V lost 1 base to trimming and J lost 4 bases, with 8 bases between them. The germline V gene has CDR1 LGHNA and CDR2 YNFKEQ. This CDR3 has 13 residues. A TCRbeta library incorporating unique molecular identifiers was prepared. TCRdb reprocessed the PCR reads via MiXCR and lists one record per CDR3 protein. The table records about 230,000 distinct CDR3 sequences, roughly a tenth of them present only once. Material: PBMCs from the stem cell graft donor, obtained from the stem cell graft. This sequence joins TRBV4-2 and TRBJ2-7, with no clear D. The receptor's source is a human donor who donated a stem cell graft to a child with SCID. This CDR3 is CASSQGQFYEQYF. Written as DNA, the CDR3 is TGTGCCAGCAGCCAAGGTCAGTTTTACGAGCAGTACTTC.